This T cell receptor beta chain was captured by sequencing in a study of blood T cell repertoires in COVID-19. Study summary: Acute and convalescent COVID-19 samples came from the United States, Italy and Spain. Sample material is recorded as cDNA or gDNA derived from T cells, B-cell-depleted T cells, or PBMCs.

With 6 bases clipped from V and 5 bases from J, the junction kept 2 bases outside the gene matches. The V gene's germline CDR1 is SNHLY and CDR2 FYNNEI. The CDR3 has 14 amino acids. Source study methods: By means of reference gene primer amplification, nucleated cell counts were estimated. TCRdb's table, derived via immunoSEQ multiplex PCR, lists solely in-frame clones and lacks some. V, J and clone size reflect that table, while D and trimming were determined from the DNA. Among about 90,000 clones listed, around three quarters were seen once. The source of this sequence is a man aged 65 to 85 with acute or convalescent COVID-19. The chain joins TRBV2 to TRBJ1-5, with 12 bases lining up with TRBD1. Input material: peripheral blood. CDR3: CASSGTGGDQPQHF. CDR3 coding DNA: TGTGCCAGCAGCGGGACAGGGGGCGATCAGCCCCAGCATTTT.